This TCR beta chain was sequenced in a study of cytomegalovirus exposure and HLA in healthy donors. Notes on the study in general: In a later analysis, at a false discovery rate of 0.05, 17,000 or so TCR beta sequences were associated with HLA alleles. Generally TCR sequences proved uncommon, though certain public TCRs appeared in numerous donors.

Details on this clone: Its antigen is currently unknown.

Every donor was a healthy person donating bone marrow. Donors had nominal health at sampling but likely had unrecorded immune exposures. V dropped 0 bases and J dropped 4 bases, with 11 bases sitting between them. CDR1 and CDR2 from the germline V gene are LGHNA and YSLEER. This CDR3 contains 15 residues. PCR employed 60 Vbeta and 13 Jbeta primers. The repertoire was sequenced with immunoSEQ multiplex PCR; TCRdb's copy has only in-frame clones and lacks some. Its table lists more than 140,000 clones. The material sequenced was PBMCs. The chain couples TRBV4-3 to TRBJ2-3; D is unresolved. The source of this sequence is a woman younger than 30 in good health and CMV-seronegative. The CDR3 loop reads CASSQDRSGSDTQYF. The CDR3 DNA follows: TGCGCCAGCAGCCAAGATCGTTCAGGTTCAGATACGCAGTATTTT.